The rows below give T cell receptor beta chains drawn from one sample of a study of human thymus T cells. The table came from immunoSEQ multiplex PCR; TCRdb's copy has only in-frame clones and leaves some out. The repertoire holds about 78,000 clones, with 90% to 97% as singletons. The source material was thymus tissue. The receptors stem from a boy less than two years old with a congenital heart defect but otherwise immunologically healthy. The CDR3 runs from the conserved cysteine through the conserved F or W. A D gene is named only where the DNA matches it firmly. A row's size may be missing; if present it is once, few, many or a size class.

d_call j_call v_call clone_size cdr3_aa cdr3_nt
. TRBJ1-4 TRBV6-5 . CASSYRQGTNEKLFF TGTGCCAGCAGTTACCGGCAGGGTACTAATGAAAAACTGTTTTTT
TRBD2 TRBJ2-7 TRBV13 . CASRRTSFSYEQYF TGTGCCAGCCGACGGACTAGCTTCTCCTACGAGCAGTACTTC
. TRBJ1-2 TRBV20-1 . CSAPQVSWTF TGCAGTGCTCCCCAGGTCTCCTGGACCTTC
TRBD1 TRBJ1-2 TRBV19 . CASSLRASGQETQYGYTF TGTGCCAGTAGCCTTAGGGCCTCGGGACAGGAGACTCAGTATGGCTACACCTTC
. TRBJ1-3 TRBV5-1 . CASSLGDIRGSGNTIYF TGCGCCAGCAGCTTGGGCGACATAAGGGGGTCTGGAAACACCATATATTTT
. TRBJ1-3 TRBV28 . CASSSTPIDGDSSSGNTIYF TGTGCCAGCAGTTCCACTCCAATCGATGGGGACTCGAGCTCTGGAAACACCATATATTTT
. TRBJ1-6 TRBV27 . CASSLRGALAPLHF TGTGCCAGCAGTTTACGGGGGGCCTTGGCACCCCTCCACTTT
TRBD2 TRBJ2-1 TRBV5-1 . CASSLLTSGCNEQFF TGCGCCAGCAGCCTATTGACTAGCGGATGCAATGAGCAGTTCTTC
. TRBJ1-2 TRBV12-5 once CASGLLKRAPSYGYTF TGTGCTAGTGGTTTGTTAAAACGTGCACCCAGCTATGGCTACACCTTC
. TRBJ2-7 TRBV7-2 . CASSSQRRFPGGEQYF TGTGCCAGCAGCTCCCAACGCCGTTTTCCCGGAGGCGAGCAGTACTTC
. TRBJ1-4 TRBV27 . CASSLGPGRGGEKLFF TGTGCCAGCAGTTTAGGCCCCGGGAGGGGAGGTGAAAAACTGTTTTTT
. TRBJ2-7 TRBV6-1 . CASSEVTSYEQYF TGTGCCAGCAGTGAGGTCACCTCCTACGAGCAGTACTTC
. TRBJ2-3 TRBV4-1 . CASTGSETDTQYF TGCGCCAGCACAGGGTCGGAAACAGATACGCAGTATTTT
TRBD2 TRBJ2-2 TRBV15 once CATSRTKGERGLNTGELFF TGTGCCACCAGCAGAACGAAGGGCGAGCGGGGGCTTAACACCGGGGAGCTGTTTTTT
TRBD2 TRBJ2-7 TRBV7-9 . CASSLGAGLDEGSYEQYF TGTGCCAGCAGCTTAGGGGCGGGACTAGATGAGGGATCCTACGAGCAGTACTTC
. TRBJ2-2 TRBV4-1 . CASATGEAGELFF TGCGCCTCTGCAACGGGAGAGGCCGGGGAGCTGTTTTTT
. TRBJ2-3 TRBV6-6 . CASGPSRAPDTQYF TGTGCCAGCGGCCCCTCAAGGGCCCCAGATACGCAGTATTTT
. TRBJ2-3 TRBV5-1 . CASSWDGYTDTQYF TGCGCCAGCAGCTGGGACGGTTACACAGATACGCAGTATTTT
. TRBJ1-2 TRBV5-1 . CASSLIFWGGSDGYTF TGCGCCAGCAGCTTGATTTTCTGGGGGGGTTCGGATGGCTACACCTTC
. TRBJ1-3 TRBV13 . CASSLGPVYLSGNTIYF TGTGCCAGCAGCTTAGGTCCGGTGTACCTCTCTGGAAACACCATATATTTT
TRBD2 TRBJ2-3 TRBV2 . CANLSPGGIGTDTQYF TGTGCTAACTTATCTCCGGGGGGGATAGGTACAGATACGCAGTATTTT
. TRBJ1-3 TRBV14 . CASSQTWTTGNTIYF TGTGCCAGCAGCCAAACATGGACAACTGGAAACACCATATATTTT
TRBD2 TRBJ2-2 TRBV4-2 . CASSPGTSQTGELFF TGTGCCAGCAGCCCCGGGACTAGCCAGACCGGGGAGCTGTTTTTT
. TRBJ2-6 TRBV5-1 . CASSLGTQGSGANVLTF TGCGCCAGCAGCTTGGGAACCCAGGGATCTGGGGCCAACGTCCTGACTTTC
. TRBJ1-2 TRBV10-3 . CAIGLSGPTYGYTF TGTGCCATCGGATTATCCGGGCCGACTTATGGCTACACCTTC
. TRBJ1-5 TRBV2 . CASSEAQVPTMAIQPQHF TGTGCCAGCAGTGAAGCCCAGGTTCCGACTATGGCAATTCAGCCCCAGCATTTT
TRBD1 TRBJ1-1 TRBV28 . CASSVIYRGMVFRAFF TGTGCCAGCAGTGTAATTTACAGGGGGATGGTGTTTCGAGCTTTCTTT
. TRBJ1-1 TRBV6-5 . CASSYSIRPNTEAFF TGTGCCAGCAGTTACTCGATCAGACCGAACACTGAAGCTTTCTTT
TRBD2 TRBJ2-1 TRBV4-3 . CASSQDRLADYNEQFF TGCGCCAGCAGCCAAGATCGGCTAGCGGACTACAATGAGCAGTTCTTC
TRBD1 TRBJ1-2 TRBV5-4 . CASSLERAGGHGYTF TGTGCCAGCAGCTTGGAGCGGGCAGGGGGCCATGGCTACACCTTC